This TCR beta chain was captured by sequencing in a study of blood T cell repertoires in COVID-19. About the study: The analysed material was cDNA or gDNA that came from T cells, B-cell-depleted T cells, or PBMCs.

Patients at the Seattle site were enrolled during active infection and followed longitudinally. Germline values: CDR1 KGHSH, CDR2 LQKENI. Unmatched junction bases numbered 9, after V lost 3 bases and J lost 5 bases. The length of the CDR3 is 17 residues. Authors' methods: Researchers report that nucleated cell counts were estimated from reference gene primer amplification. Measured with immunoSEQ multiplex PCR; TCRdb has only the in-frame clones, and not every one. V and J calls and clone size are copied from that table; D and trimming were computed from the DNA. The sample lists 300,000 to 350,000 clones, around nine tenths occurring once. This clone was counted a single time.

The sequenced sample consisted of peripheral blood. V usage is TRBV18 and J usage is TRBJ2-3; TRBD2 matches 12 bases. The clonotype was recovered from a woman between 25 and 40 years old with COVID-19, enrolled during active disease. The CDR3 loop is CASSPLRLAGEGDTQYF. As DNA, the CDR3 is TGTGCCAGCTCACCCCTCCGACTAGCGGGAGAGGGAGATACGCAGTATTTT.